The 25 T cell receptor beta chains in this list originate from one sample, sequenced in a study of cytomegalovirus exposure and HLA in healthy donors. The primer mix had 60 Vbeta and 13 Jbeta primers. TCRdb's table, derived via immunoSEQ multiplex PCR, lists solely in-frame clones and lacks some. In total, the table holds about 140,000 clones. The specimen sequenced was PBMCs. These receptors were taken from a man aged 40-49 years in good health and CMV-seronegative.

The CDR3 loop is CASSSRHRVGNSPLHF. Here the CDR3 DNA reads TGTGCCAGCAGCTCGCGTCACAGGGTTGGCAATTCACCCCTCCACTTT. The V gene is TRBV11-2, the J gene TRBJ1-6, with a tentative D call TRBD1 (6 bases). Germline CDR1 is SGHAT and CDR2 is FQNNGV. The V end lost 4 bases, the J end lost 7 bases, and 17 bases lay between the germline ends. The CDR3 is 16 amino acids.

The J gene is TRBJ1-1, the V gene TRBV28; D perhaps matches TRBD1 (5 bases). The CDR3 sequence is 16 residues long. V was trimmed by 1 base and J by 1 base, leaving 13 bases between them. Germline lookup yields CDR1 MDHEN and CDR2 SYDVKM. In nucleotides, the CDR3 is TGTGCCAGCAGTTTATCGCAGGGCGCAGGGAACACTGAAGCTTTCTTT. Its protein product is CASSLSQGAGNTEAFF.

The chain uses TRBV13 and TRBJ1-6; 7 bases match TRBD1. This CDR3 is 14 amino acids long. With 4 bases clipped from V and 8 bases from J, the junction kept 5 bases outside the gene matches. In germline, CDR1 is PRHDT, CDR2 FYEKMQ (reference sequence). The CDR3 DNA reads TGTGCCAGCAGCTCTTTTGACAGGGATTCACCCCTCCACTTT. It yields the protein CASSSFDRDSPLHF.

The chain employs TRBV19 and TRBJ2-5, with D possibly TRBD2 on 5 matching bases. From germline, CDR1 is LNHDA and CDR2 SQIVND (reference sequence). This CDR3 is built from 16 residues. V was clipped by 5 bases and J by 0 bases, with 16 bases between them. This chain's CDR3 is CASSPRGNQHQETQYF. The CDR3 DNA follows: TGTGCCAGTAGTCCCCGGGGAAACCAGCACCAAGAGACCCAGTACTTC.

This sequence joins TRBV6-5 and TRBJ1-1, with D uncertain. The germline V gene encodes CDR1 MNHEY and CDR2 SVGAGI. With 8 bases removed from V and 6 bases from J, the gap between germline ends came to 19 bases. The CDR3 loop spans 14 amino acids. CDR3 nucleotide sequence: TGTGCCAGCCTTCGGTCGGGGTCAGGCGCTGAAGCTTTCTTT. It encodes CASLRSGSGAEAFF.

J is TRBJ1-3 and V is TRBV7-2; the D is unclear. V lost 5 bases to trimming and J lost 0 bases, with 17 bases between them. There are 17 residues in the CDR3. Germline V lookup: CDR1 SGHTA, CDR2 FQGNSA. The CDR3, as DNA: TGTGCCAGCAGCCCGGGAGCCTACCTCCTCTCTGGAAACACCATATATTTT. Translated, it gives CASSPGAYLLSGNTIYF.

The chain is built from TRBV4-1 and TRBJ2-2; 9 nucleotides agree with TRBD2. This CDR3 has 17 amino acids. Per the germline V gene, CDR1 is MGHRA and CDR2 is YSYEKL. V lost 1 base, J lost 6 bases, and 9 bases stayed unmatched. CDR3 coding DNA: TGCGCCAGCAGCCAAGGGGAGAGCGGGGGGTCGTCCGGGGAGCTGTTTTTT. This sequence encodes CASSQGESGGSSGELFF.

The V gene is TRBV18, the J gene TRBJ1-1; 7 bases match TRBD1. From germline, CDR1 is KGHSH and CDR2 LQKENI. V dropped 5 bases and J dropped 3; count of bases not matched to a gene: 3. This CDR3 is 13 amino acids long. The chain's CDR3 is CASSSGQDTEAFF. The CDR3 DNA follows: TGTGCCAGCTCATCTGGACAGGACACTGAAGCTTTCTTT.

The J gene is TRBJ2-4, the V gene TRBV28; 12 nucleotides line up with TRBD1. CDR3 size: 15 residues. Trimming cost V 1 base and J 8 bases; bases outside gene matches: 3. CDR1 is MDHEN and CDR2 is SYDVKM in the germline V gene. Here the CDR3 reads CASSLSGQGAYIQYF. Written as DNA, the CDR3 is TGTGCCAGCAGTTTATCGGGACAGGGGGCTTACATTCAGTACTTC.

Regarding this clone: The same CDR3 is also encoded by other DNA sequences in this sample. The chain couples TRBV18 to TRBJ2-3; 10 bases are a match to TRBD2. The CDR3 is made up of 16 amino acids. Germline trimming cut 0 bases from V and 1 base from J; bases unmatched to any gene: 1. Germline CDR1 and CDR2: KGHSH and LQKENI. The CDR3 loop reads CASSPPLAGGTDTQYF. CDR3 sequence (DNA): TGTGCCAGCTCACCACCGCTAGCGGGGGGCACAGATACGCAGTATTTT.

V gene TRBV10-3 combines with J gene TRBJ1-2, with D uncertain. The CDR3 is 14 amino acids. Germline assignment: CDR1 ENHRY and CDR2 SYGVKD. V dropped 3 bases and J dropped 6 bases, with 14 bases sitting between them. CDR3 DNA sequence: TGTGCCATCAGTGATCCAGGAAGGATCGATGGCTACACCTTC. Amino acids: CAISDPGRIDGYTF.

The chain links TRBV27 to TRBJ1-6, with TRBD1 matching over 7 bases. This CDR3 spans 16 amino acids. J lost 6 bases, V lost 2 bases, and 7 bases had no gene match. Germline-derived CDR1 and CDR2 are MNHEY and SMNVEV (reference sequence). The chain's CDR3 is CASSLEFDRVNSPLHF. DNA for the CDR3: TGTGCCAGCAGTTTAGAATTCGACAGGGTTAATTCACCCCTCCACTTT.

The chain carries TRBV7-4 and TRBJ2-4; D unresolved. V shed 5 bases and J shed 3 bases, with 17 bases lying between them. The germline V gene encodes CDR1 SGHVT and CDR2 SQSDAQ. This CDR3 spans 16 amino acids. DNA of the CDR3: TGTGCCAGCAGCCCTTTAGATTCAATGCACAAAAACATTCAGTACTTC. The encoded protein is CASSPLDSMHKNIQYF. The variable domain in full, completed from reference TRBV7-4 and TRBJ2-4, reads GAGVSQSPRYKVAKRGRDVALRCDSISGHVTLYWYRQTLGQGSEVLTYSQSDAQRDKSGRPSGRFSAERPERSVSTLKIQRTEQGDSAVYLCASSPLDSMHKNIQYFGAGTRLSVL.

The chain links TRBV7-8 to TRBJ2-7; D unresolved. CDR3 length: 12 amino acids. Trimming stripped 4 bases from V and 7 bases from J, with 11 bases between. CDR1 and CDR2 (germline): SGHVS, FQNEAQ. This CDR3 reads CASSSSGLEQYF. The CDR3 nucleotides are TGTGCCAGCAGCTCCTCGGGTCTGGAGCAGTACTTC.

CDR3 residues: CASSLTLGEQYF. The CDR3 DNA is TGTGCCAGTAGTCTTACGCTAGGCGAGCAGTACTTC. The chain has TRBV19 and TRBJ2-7; D gene ambiguous. V was clipped by 5 bases and J by 6 bases, with 11 bases between them. CDR3 length: 12 residues. CDR1 is LNHDA, CDR2 SQIVND, per germline (reference sequence).

V is TRBV6-1 and J is TRBJ2-5; the D gene is possibly TRBD1 (7 bases). CDR1 is MNHNS and CDR2 is SASEGT in the germline V gene. The CDR3 runs to 13 residues. V lost 5 bases and J 5 bases, leaving 12 bases between the germline ends. The CDR3 DNA reads as TGTGCCAGCAGTAGACAGGGAGGCGAGACCCAGTACTTC. It is translated as CASSRQGGETQYF.

The chain couples TRBV25-1 to TRBJ2-5, with unresolved D. Germline V gene lookup returns CDR1 MGHDK and CDR2 SYGVNS. The V end lost 3 bases, the J end lost 4 bases, and 12 bases lay between the germline ends. The CDR3 length is 14 residues. CDR3 coding DNA: TGTGCCAGCAGTGACCTAGTACCCCCAGAGACCCAGTACTTC. Encoded protein: CASSDLVPPETQYF.

V usage is TRBV18 and J usage is TRBJ2-2; 7 bases are shared with TRBD1. The CDR3 spans 15 residues. Germline V gene sequence: CDR1 KGHSH, CDR2 LQKENI. Trimming removed 5 bases from V and 6 bases from J; junction bases left unmatched: 9. This CDR3 reads CASSATGAEAGELFF. DNA of the CDR3: TGTGCCAGCTCAGCCACAGGGGCGGAGGCCGGGGAGCTGTTTTTT.

J is TRBJ2-5 and V is TRBV20-1; the D is unclear. V shed 5 bases and J shed 3 bases, with 7 bases lying between them. The CDR3 is made up of 11 amino acids. CDR1 and CDR2 (germline): DFQATT, SNEGSKA (reference sequence). The CDR3 loop is CSAAPKETQYF. The CDR3 nucleotides read TGCAGTGCTGCCCCTAAAGAGACCCAGTACTTC.

This chain connects TRBV2 to TRBJ2-3; weak D call: TRBD2 (6 bases). V lost 6 bases, J lost 8 bases, and 9 bases lay in between. This CDR3 region has 11 residues. CDR1 and CDR2 from the germline V gene are SNHLY and FYNNEI. The CDR3 DNA is TGTGCCAGCAGAACTAGCCCTACGCAGTATTTT. Amino acid sequence: CASRTSPTQYF.

V is TRBV6-1 and J is TRBJ2-6, with D possibly TRBD2 on 6 matching bases. The V gene's germline CDR1 is MNHNS and CDR2 SASEGT. V was trimmed by 4 bases and J by 0 bases, leaving 7 bases between them. This CDR3 region has 15 residues. CDR3 in amino acids: CASSGGVSGANVLTF. The CDR3 coding sequence is TGTGCCAGCAGTGGGGGGGTCTCTGGGGCCAACGTCCTGACTTTC.

This rearrangement joins TRBV19 to TRBJ1-4; 8 bases line up with TRBD1. The length of the CDR3 is 16 residues. With V trimmed by 4 bases and J by 0 bases, 4 bases remained unmatched. Germline V gene sequence: CDR1 LNHDA, CDR2 SQIVND (reference sequence). The CDR3 sequence is CASSRGQGTTNEKLFF. In DNA, the CDR3 is TGTGCCAGTAGTAGAGGACAGGGTACAACTAATGAAAAACTGTTTTTT.

The chain recombines TRBV6-5 with TRBJ1-1; TRBD1 might be the D (5 bases). This CDR3 spans 15 amino acids. Per germline, CDR1 MNHEY and CDR2 SVGAGI. The V end was cut by 10 bases, the J end by 3 bases, with 21 bases between. In DNA form, the CDR3 reads TGTGCCACCTCCCCGGGCAGACGGGGGTACACTGAAGCTTTCTTT. Residues: CATSPGRRGYTEAFF.

The chain recombines TRBV5-5 with TRBJ2-5; perhaps TRBD1 as D (5 bases). Germline loops: CDR1 SGHKS, CDR2 YYEKEE (reference sequence). V gave up 2 bases and J gave up 1 base, with 9 bases separating them. The CDR3 is 14 amino acids. CDR3: CASSFGQGQETQYF. The CDR3 DNA follows: TGTGCCAGCAGCTTTGGGCAGGGCCAAGAGACCCAGTACTTC. The whole variable domain, filled in from reference TRBV5-5 and TRBJ2-5, reads DAGVTQSPTHLIKTRGQQVTLRCSPISGHKSVSWYQQVLGQGPQFIFQYYEKEERGRGNFPDRFSARQFPNYSSELNVNALLLGDSALYLCASSFGQGQETQYFGPGTRLLVL.

The chain is built from TRBV1 and TRBJ2-3; TRBD2, as called in the table, went unchecked against the DNA. TRBV1 is designated a pseudogene. The CDR3 extends over 14 amino acids. As DNA, the CDR3 is TGCACCAGCAAAGGCGGGGGTGTCTCAGATACGCAGTATTTT. This gives the protein CTSKGGGVSDTQYF.